This T cell receptor (beta chain) was observed in a study of siplizumab effects on memory and regulatory T cells (dated by TCRdb to the late 2010s). Looking at the study overall: The study looked at the effect of siplizumab, an anti-CD2 antibody, on alloreactive T-cell subsets in allogeneic mixed lymphocyte reactions made from human PBMCs. Points the paper makes about the study in general: Unstimulated naive T cells appeared to be more diverse than memory T cells, and naive cells seemed to make a substantial contribution to the alloresponse. Whether proliferating Tregs from siplizumab cultures were suppressive was not functionally confirmed. Siplizumab significantly reduced the cumulative frequency of alloreactive sequences traceable to unstimulated CD4+ memory T cells. About 75-96% of proliferating CD4+ or CD8+ clones could not be given a naive or memory phenotype. Because sequences below about 10^-5 frequency were poorly captured, only a minor fraction of alloreactive clones could be mapped to unstimulated subsets. Among mappable alloreactive CD4+ clones, the Treg-derived fraction averaged around 70% with siplizumab versus around 25% in control reactions.

The CDR3 runs 15 amino acids, cysteine and phenylalanine included. The DNA shown is the 45-base CDR3, in frame from base 1. Ends trimmed: V by 5 bases, J by 3 bases; bases unmatched to a gene: 3. Sequences LNHDA (CDR1) and SQIVND (CDR2) are obtained from the germline V gene (reference sequence). Sorted unstimulated T cells and proliferating T cells recovered from mixed lymphocyte reactions were subjected to TCRbeta CDR3 sequencing. Fresh whole blood from roughly 10 HLA-typed healthy donors was used to isolate PBMCs. Details on this clone: Its antigen is currently not known. No base quality values were provided; no much bigger clone lies one nucleotide off.

Library preparation employed the immunoSEQ multiplex PCR assay. The deep sequencing platform assayed around 95,000 TCR templates per sample. Genomic DNA extracted from sorted T cells was used for TCRbeta CDR3 sequencing. Turning to the authors' computational methods: The R programming language was used for clonal analysis of the TCRbeta CDR3 data. Unstimulated samples were compared with post-reaction CFSE-low samples to define alloreactive CD4+ and CD8+ clones. Regulatory or non-regulatory origin was assigned to alloreactive CD4+ clones by matching of sequences to sorted unstimulated Treg and non-Treg repertoires. As stored in TCRdb, this immuneACCESS dataset retains in-frame rearrangements with V and J assigned. A fraction of the clones does not appear; measured against another copy, unresolved V genes explain less than half of the discrepancy, and the remainder lacks a known reason. That table furnishes V, J and clone size, whereas the DNA furnished D and trimming. This sample has over 70,000 clones in its table, and 80% to 90% of those were observed once. The ten largest clones represent 15% of the sample.

This TCR was recovered from a human donor in good health. Sequencing was carried out using CD4+ T cells sorted from blood. The chain is assembled from TRBV19 and TRBJ1-4; 10 central nucleotides agree with TRBD1. The CDR3 amino acid sequence is: CASSLGQGANEKLFF. The nucleotides read TGTGCCAGTAGTCTCGGACAGGGGGCTAATGAAAAACTGTTTTTT.